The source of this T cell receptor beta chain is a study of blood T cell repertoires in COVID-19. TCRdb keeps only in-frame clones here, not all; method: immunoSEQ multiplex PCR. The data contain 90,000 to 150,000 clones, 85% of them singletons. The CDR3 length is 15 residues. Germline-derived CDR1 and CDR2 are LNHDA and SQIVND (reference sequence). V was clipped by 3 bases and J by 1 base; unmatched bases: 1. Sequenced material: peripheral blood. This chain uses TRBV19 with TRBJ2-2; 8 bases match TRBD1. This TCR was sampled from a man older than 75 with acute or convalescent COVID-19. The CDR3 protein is CASSMGTGNTGELFF. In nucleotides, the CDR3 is TGTGCCAGTAGTATGGGGACAGGGAACACCGGGGAGCTGTTTTTT.